These 10 T cell receptor beta chains came from one sample sequenced in a study of cytomegalovirus exposure and HLA in healthy donors. Primers included in the PCR were 60 Vbeta and 13 Jbeta primers. Libraries were prepared by immunoSEQ multiplex PCR; TCRdb keeps only in-frame clonotypes and omits some of them. Recorded for this sample: around 150,000 clones. Sequencing was performed on PBMCs. These receptors were obtained from a woman aged 55-69 years in good health and CMV-seronegative.

The J gene is TRBJ1-2, the V gene TRBV5-4; tentatively, D is TRBD1 (5 bases). The CDR3 runs 14 residues. Germline V gives CDR1 SGHNT, CDR2 YYREEE (reference sequence). V shed 4 bases and J shed 6 bases, with 16 bases lying between them. The CDR3 sequence is CASSPPGTLHGYTF. In DNA, the CDR3 is TGTGCCAGCAGCCCGCCCGGGACTTTGCATGGCTACACCTTC.

The gene calls are TRBV5-1 and TRBJ1-4; 9 nucleotides align to TRBD1. This CDR3 is built from 18 residues. J gave up 0 bases and V 4 bases, and 10 bases lay outside the gene matches. The germline V gene has CDR1 SGHRS and CDR2 YFSETQ. In nucleotides, the CDR3 is TGCGCCAGCAGCGGGAGGGTGGACAGGGGTGCAACTAATGAAAAACTGTTTTTT. Translating gives CASSGRVDRGATNEKLFF. Using reference TRBV5-1 and TRBJ1-4 for the parts outside the CDR3, the full variable domain is KAGVTQTPRYLIKTRGQQVTLSCSPISGHRSVSWYQQTPGQGLQFLFEYFSETQRNKGNFPGRFSGRQFSNSRSEMNVSTLELGDSALYLCASSGRVDRGATNEKLFFGSGTQLSVL.

The rearrangement links TRBV6-5 to TRBJ2-1; 9 bases map to TRBD2. Germline V gene lookup returns CDR1 MNHEY and CDR2 SVGAGI. The CDR3 runs 15 residues. V lost 6 bases to trimming and J lost 5 bases; unmatched junction nucleotides: 8. CDR3 loop: CASSSGTSRNNEQFF. The DNA for the CDR3 is TGTGCCAGCAGCTCCGGGACTAGCCGAAACAATGAGCAGTTCTTC.

The V call is TRBV4-2, the J call TRBJ1-5; D call uncertain. Germline CDR1 LGHNA, CDR2 YNFKEQ. The CDR3 totals 13 residues. Trimming took 0 bases from V and 7 from J, leaving 7 bases between them. In DNA, the CDR3 is TGTGCCAGCAGCCAAGATGTCCGGCAGCCCCAGCATTTT. Encoded protein: CASSQDVRQPQHF.

V usage is TRBV29-1 and J usage is TRBJ2-2; possibly TRBD2 for D (6 bases). Germline CDR1 is SQVTM and CDR2 is ANQGSEA. This CDR3 is built from 12 residues. The DNA for the CDR3 is TGCAGTTTAGCGGAATCTACCGGGGAGCTGTTTTTT. Translation gives CSLAESTGELFF.

CDR3 bases: TGTGCCATCAGTGAGGGACTGGTAGGTAGAGAGCAGTACTTC. Translated: CAISEGLVGREQYF. The chain recombines TRBV10-3 with TRBJ2-7; D might be TRBD2 (5 bases). Germline V CDR1 and CDR2: ENHRY, SYGVKD. Trimming took off 2 bases at V and 7 bases at J, with 15 bases between the two ends. The CDR3 runs to 14 residues.

J is TRBJ2-7 and V is TRBV4-3, with TRBD1 identical over 11 bases. CDR3 length: 17 amino acids. Per the germline V gene, CDR1 is LGHNA and CDR2 is YSLEER. The V gene end was trimmed by 2 bases and the J gene end by 7 bases; junction bases not matched to a gene: 13. CDR3 in amino acids: CASSQPGQGVETGEQYF. The CDR3 DNA follows: TGCGCCAGCAGCCAACCGGGACAGGGGGTTGAAACGGGGGAGCAGTACTTC.

V is TRBV6-5 and J is TRBJ1-2; D unresolved. Trimming took 3 bases from V and 2 from J, leaving 7 bases between them. This CDR3 comprises 13 residues. Germline V gene lookup returns CDR1 MNHEY and CDR2 SVGAGI. Written as DNA, the CDR3 is TGTGCCAGCAGTTATGGGCAGAACTATGGCTACACCTTC. The encoded protein is CASSYGQNYGYTF.

This chain uses TRBV7-2 with TRBJ2-7, with 13 bases lining up with TRBD2. Germline V gives CDR1 SGHTA, CDR2 FQGNSA. The CDR3 is 16 residues long. J lost 7 bases, V lost 4 bases, and 10 bases had no gene match. The CDR3 coding sequence is TGTGCCAGCAGCTCGGGGACTAGCGGGATCGTCTGGGAGCAGTACTTC. It encodes CASSSGTSGIVWEQYF. Complete variable domain (other parts from reference TRBV7-2 and TRBJ2-7): GAGVSQSPSNKVTEKGKDVELRCDPISGHTALYWYRQSLGQGLEFLIYFQGNSAPDKSGLPSDRFSAERTGGSVSTLTIQRTQQEDSAVYLCASSSGTSGIVWEQYFGPGTRLTVT.

The rearrangement joins TRBV7-9 to TRBJ1-5, with D possibly TRBD1 on 6 matching bases. V lost 3 bases, J lost 7 bases, and 16 bases lay in between. CDR1 and CDR2 from the germline V gene are SEHNR and FQNEAQ (reference sequence). This CDR3 region has 15 residues. The chain's CDR3 is CASSFLSGQPQPQHF. The CDR3 DNA follows: TGTGCCAGCAGCTTTTTGTCGGGACAACCCCAGCCCCAGCATTTT.